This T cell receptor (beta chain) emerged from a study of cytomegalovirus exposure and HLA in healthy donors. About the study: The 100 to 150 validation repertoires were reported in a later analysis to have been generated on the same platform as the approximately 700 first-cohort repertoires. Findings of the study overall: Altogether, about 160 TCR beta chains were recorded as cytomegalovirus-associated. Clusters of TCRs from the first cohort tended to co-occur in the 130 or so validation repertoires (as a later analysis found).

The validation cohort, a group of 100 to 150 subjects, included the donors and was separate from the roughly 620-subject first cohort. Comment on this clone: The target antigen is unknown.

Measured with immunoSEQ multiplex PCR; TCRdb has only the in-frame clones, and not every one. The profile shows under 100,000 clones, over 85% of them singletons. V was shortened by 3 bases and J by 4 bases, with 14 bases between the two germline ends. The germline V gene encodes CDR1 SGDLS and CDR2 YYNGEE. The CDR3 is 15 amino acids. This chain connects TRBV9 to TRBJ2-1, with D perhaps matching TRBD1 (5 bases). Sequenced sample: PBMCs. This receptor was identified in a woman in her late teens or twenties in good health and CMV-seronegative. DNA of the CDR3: TGTGCCAGCAGCGGCCCGGGCCAGGGTTACAATGAGCAGTTCTTC. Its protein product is CASSGPGQGYNEQFF.